Sequencing of this TCR beta chain was carried out in a study of cytomegalovirus exposure and HLA in healthy donors (TCRdb year 2017). Context from the whole study: An earlier analysis of 587 of the donors reported 250 to 300 Gb of sequence data and roughly 100 million unique TCR beta sequences from 190 million or so T cells. Around 330 gigabases of sequencing data and around 80 million unique TCR sequences made up an early release that covered 500 to 650 HLA-typed donors. Of the 398 genotyped donors, approximately 81% were placed in the genetic ancestry cluster associated with self-reported Caucasian donors. The study aimed to test whether cataloging public T cell receptors could reveal signatures of past pathogen exposure. Using immunosequencing, the study profiled T cell repertoires from about 650 subjects and related those repertoires to cytomegalovirus serostatus. Along with the approximately 670-subject first cohort, a separate validation cohort of over 90 different subjects was used. High-throughput TCR immunosequencing, statistical association of individual TCRs with disease status, and machine learning were combined to predict cytomegalovirus infection status. A later analysis re-examined previously published TCR beta repertoires from just over 650 donors and added high-resolution HLA genotyping to investigate patterns of TCR occurrence. In the later analysis, no new phenotypic data were used to find candidate immune exposures; instead, reliance was placed on TCR beta sequences and their occurrence across donors. An earlier analysis of about 620 of the donors applied high-throughput TCR beta sequencing to assess whether each TCR beta V gene segment acted as functional or pseudogenic. Donor age, sex, ethnicity and CMV serostatus were collected together with the repertoire data. In a later genetic analysis, genome-wide SNP genotypes for 398 of the 666 donors were used, and that subset was treated as a discovery cohort. Every discovery cohort repertoire had been produced on one sequencing platform. Both class I and class II loci were covered by HLA typing, at four-digit resolution. The number of typed donors differed by locus: roughly 629-640 for A, B, C, DRB1 and DQB1; roughly 510 for DQA1; around 610 for DPA1; and about 450 for DPB1. Because of strong linkage in the cohort, five DR-DQ haplotypes were treated as single units for association and clustering. Across approximately 400 genotyped donors of the cohort, an average of about 250,000 unique TCR beta nucleotide sequences per donor were sequenced, and roughly 20% of those sequences were non-productive.

Details on this clone: Its target antigen remains unknown. The record has no base qualities; no much larger clone is one base away.

From a lookup of the germline V gene, CDR1 and CDR2 are SGDLS and YYNGEE. Ends trimmed: V by 4 bases, J by 3 bases; bases unmatched to a gene: 2. The CDR3, from cysteine to phenylalanine, totals 14 residues. Only CDR3 DNA is held: 42 bases, read in frame from base 1. Libraries came from the immunoSEQ multiplex PCR assay. For the multiplex PCR, a mixture combining 60 forward primers for TCR Vbeta segments and 13 reverse primers for TCR Jbeta segments was used. A multiplex PCR assay on genomic DNA amplified the CDR3 region of rearranged TCR beta genes. Amplified TCR beta libraries were sequenced as 87-base-pair reads on the Illumina HiSeq System. The authors' analysis ran thus. In a later analysis, roughly 80 million unique TCR beta chains were counted across the 666 repertoires, and approximately 9.9 million of these chains were shared by at least two donors. Raw reads were error-corrected and collapsed into unique sequences by a nearest-neighbor algorithm in which closely related sequences were merged to remove PCR and sequencing errors. To assign V, D and J gene segments, CDR3 sequences were aligned to IMGT reference sequences. Each retained sequence needed at least a six-nucleotide match to both a V gene segment and a J gene segment. Rearrangements were called productive when the CDR3 lacked stop codons and stayed in frame with V and J; all others were non-productive. CDR3 was defined by IMGT convention, running from the second conserved V-encoded cysteine to the conserved J-encoded phenylalanine. Sequences without an unambiguous match to a single V gene segment were excluded from the earlier analysis of about 640 of the donors. An earlier analysis of 587 of the donors classified V segments as functional when productive rearrangements were above 56.7% and as segregating when the standard deviation between donors was above 5%. A statistical classification framework was built to diagnose cytomegalovirus status from the catalog of TCR beta chain sequences. V and J gene assignment, in a later analysis, came from comparing TCR nucleotide sequences with IMGT/GENE-DB human TR gene sequences. Using the TCRdist pipeline, a later analysis assigned CDR3 sequences along with most-parsimonious VDJ recombination scenarios. A later analysis defined each TCR beta chain by its CDR3 amino acid sequence plus V-gene family, and excluded reads lacking a unique V-gene family. As a way to deal with suspected cross-contamination and a sequencing artifact, a later analysis dropped roughly 620 nucleotide sequences that were highly shared and had low generation probability. For each public chain, a later analysis derived a clonal expansion index from normalized ranks of inferred template counts within each repertoire. In a later analysis, generation probabilities were computed using a VDJ recombination model fitted to out-of-frame rearrangements, and the results were checked against IGoR. Hypergeometric tests were used in a later analysis to score TCR-TCR, TCR-HLA and TCR-CMV co-occurrence, with a repertoire-size bias correction applied to the TCR pairs. To estimate false discovery rates, a later analysis permuted the HLA or CMV assignments 20 times. In a later analysis, co-occurring TCRs were grouped using DBSCAN, with TCRdist sequence similarity added in when clustering inside HLA-allele-positive subsets. Repertoires with fewer than 30,000 or more than 120,000 public chains, plus five repertoires with anomalous nucleotide sharing, were excluded from co-occurrence clustering. TCRdb took over this immuneACCESS table, retaining in-frame rearrangements with V and J assigned. Such tables are incomplete; in checked studies, under half of the missing clones stem from an unresolved V gene, and the remainder is unexplained. The V and J calls and clone size are taken from that table; D and trimming were inferred from the DNA. The sample has 150,000 to 200,000 clones on record, about 76% of them singletons. The ten largest make up 2% to 2.5% of the sample.

The cohort was made up of approximately 670 healthy bone marrow donors. At the time of sampling, all cohort members were nominally healthy, though unrecorded immune exposures were likely present. The donor was CMV seronegative and was included in the group of a few hundred seronegative cohort members. A peripheral blood sample was collected from each donor, and TCR beta sequencing was performed on peripheral blood mononuclear cells. The Qiagen DNeasy Blood Extraction Kit was used to extract genomic DNA from the blood cell samples. Summary of the overall study and its limitations: A cluster of highly shared sequence variants was judged likely to represent a technical artifact of the sequencing pipeline. For the cohort, immune exposure information was limited to CMV serostatus. In a later analysis, the rate of TCR association differed among HLA loci, with DRB1 alleles having the most associated TCRs and HLA-C alleles having the fewest. According to a later analysis, parvovirus B19, influenza, CMV and Epstein-Barr virus appeared linked to several top co-occurrence clusters. A further reported finding was that TCR beta sequences accurately predicted the HLA-A and HLA-B alleles for most subjects in the first cohort. Linkage disequilibrium might explain the correlated functional status among segregating V segments, but an unknown experimental factor could not be excluded. Because the 87-base-pair reads could not distinguish some IMGT-functional V segments, including TRBV6-2 and TRBV6-3, those segments were excluded. This cohort had only TCR beta chains sequenced, and the lack of alpha or paired-chain data limited which features could be detected. HLA typing was unavailable for some donors at each locus, so association tests used only the typed subset. The classifier was reported to diagnose cytomegalovirus status with high specificity and sensitivity in both the original cohort and the validation cohort. Because counts were too low, about 18 rarely observed V segments, including chromosome 9 orphons, were excluded from the earlier analysis of roughly 580 of the donors. A later genetic analysis reported fewer N-insertions in productive TCRs among donors in an Asian-associated ancestry cluster than the roughly 650-donor mean. In a later analysis, HLA-associated TCR beta chains showed more clonal expansion and lower generation probabilities than non-associated chains that were equally common. The authors suggested that the approach could potentially be generalized to other disease states and immunological phenotypes. Roughly uniform sequencing depth across donors was assumed in presence/absence analyses, although this assumption may not hold. A total of around 150 TCR beta chains were listed by the study as associated with cytomegalovirus. In a later analysis, most CMV-associated TCR beta chains were found to appear HLA-restricted, with HLA associations seemingly driven largely by CMV exposure. In a later genetic analysis, a missense DCLRE1C variant was associated with V-gene and J-gene trimming of TCR beta chains, and the association was replicated in an independent cohort. In vitro tests confirmed that three of the cytomegalovirus-associated TCR beta chains recognize cytomegalovirus antigens. In an earlier analysis of about 600 of the donors, most TCR beta V segments appeared in productive rearrangements about 87% or about 30% of the time, broadly matching IMGT annotations. Assigning TCR associations to individual alleles was difficult when HLA alleles, especially DR and DQ, strongly co-occurred. At a false discovery rate of 0.05, a later analysis linked 15,000 to 20,000 TCR beta sequences to specific HLA alleles. Most TCR sequences were seen in very few donors, while some public TCRs were found in many individuals.

Sequencing input: PBMCs. This receptor was identified in a female donor in good health and CMV-seronegative. This receptor chain uses TRBV9 and TRBJ2-7; 12 nucleotides in the junction match TRBD2. CDR3 reads: CASSLAGGIYEQYF. The base sequence is TGTGCCAGCAGCCTAGCGGGAGGGATCTACGAGCAGTACTTC.